These 10 T cell receptor beta chains were all obtained from the same sample, sequenced in a study of blood T cells in healthy people across ages. The authors ran a second PCR of roughly 6 to 12 cycles using a sample-barcoded 5' primer and a J-beta primer mix. TCRdb re-called the 5' RACE reads through MiXCR, storing one row per CDR3 protein. In the table there are about 900,000 distinct CDR3 sequences, roughly 50% of which are singletons. Sequenced material: blood. These receptors were taken from a man aged 25 to 45 in good health.

This chain joins TRBV29-1 and TRBJ1-5, with D unclear. The length of the CDR3 is 13 residues. V was trimmed by 4 bases and J by 2 bases, leaving 9 bases between them. Germline V gene data show CDR1 as SQVTM and CDR2 as ANQGSEA. The CDR3 coding sequence is TGCAGCGTTGGCGGGGTAGGCAATCAGCCCCAGCATTTT. Translated, it gives CSVGGVGNQPQHF.

The chain employs TRBV29-1 and TRBJ2-3; weak D call: TRBD1 (6 bases). CDR3 size: 15 residues. Per the germline V gene, CDR1 is SQVTM and CDR2 is ANQGSEA. With 1 base removed from V and 1 base from J, the gap between germline ends came to 12 bases. The CDR3 region is CSVEGQGFGTDTQYF. DNA of the CDR3: TGCAGCGTTGAAGGCCAGGGGTTCGGCACAGATACGCAGTATTTT.

This clonotype was detected only a few times. This chain connects TRBV7-2 to TRBJ2-7, with TRBD1 identical over 10 bases. From germline, CDR1 is SGHTA and CDR2 FQGNSA. This CDR3 spans 15 amino acids. Trimming removed 4 bases from V and 6 bases from J; junction bases left unmatched: 9. CDR3 DNA: TGTGCCAGCAGCTCACAGGGACAGGGGACACTCGAGCAGTACTTC. The encoded protein is CASSSQGQGTLEQYF.

The chain is built from TRBV15 and TRBJ2-7, with D possibly TRBD2 on 6 matching bases. This CDR3 comprises 16 residues. From germline, CDR1 is LNHNV and CDR2 YYDKDF (reference sequence). The ends were cut back, 1 base at V and 1 base at J, with 14 bases in the middle. CDR3 sequence (DNA): TGTGCCACCAGCAGAGCGGGAGCGCGCCGGTCCTACGAGCAGTACTTC. Encoded protein: CATSRAGARRSYEQYF.

This rearrangement joins TRBV4-2 to TRBJ1-5; unclear D gene. The germline gives CDR1 LGHNA, CDR2 YNFKEQ. The CDR3 runs to 13 residues. V lost 0 bases and J 9 bases, leaving 9 bases between the germline ends. CDR3 in DNA: TGTGCCAGCAGCCAAGAAAGGACTATGCCCCAGCATTTT. Amino acid sequence: CASSQERTMPQHF.

The V gene is TRBV30, the J gene TRBJ2-3; tentatively, D is TRBD2 (5 bases). This CDR3 spans 14 amino acids. V lost 1 base, J lost 4 bases, and 12 bases lay in between. Germline CDR1 reads GTSNPN; CDR2 reads SVGIG (reference sequence). DNA of the CDR3: TGTGCCTGGAGTGGTGGGTACGGGGCAGATACGCAGTATTTT. It codes for CAWSGGYGADTQYF.

This clonotype occurred a few times. The rearrangement links TRBV6-5 to TRBJ1-6; D unresolved. The CDR3 is 15 residues long. Trimming stripped 2 bases from V and 5 bases from J, with 10 bases between. Germline CDR1 is MNHEY and CDR2 is SVGAGI. CDR3 in amino acids: CASSYRGSHNSPLHF. The DNA for the CDR3 is TGTGCCAGCAGTTACCGTGGCAGTCATAATTCACCCCTCCACTTT.

The V call is TRBV12-3 or TRBV12-4, the J call TRBJ2-4; 7 nucleotides line up with TRBD2. V shed 5 bases, J shed 1 base, and the junction held 8 bases outside the gene matches. There are 16 residues in the CDR3. CDR3 nucleotide sequence: TGTGCCAGCAGTAACCTGTCCGGGGGGGCCAAAAACATTCAGTACTTC. Translation: CASSNLSGGAKNIQYF.

V is TRBV3-1 and J is TRBJ2-7, with TRBD2 matching 7 bases. The J call is uncertain, as TRBJ2-5 better fits the DNA end. The germline CDR1 and CDR2 sequences are LGHDT and YNNKEL (reference sequence). The CDR3 is 14 amino acids. CDR3 loop: CASSQEGLRETQYF. Written as DNA, the CDR3 is TGTGCCAGCAGCCAAGAGGGACTACGGGAGACCCAGTACTTC.

V is TRBV7-2 and J is TRBJ2-1; D is possibly TRBD2 (6 bases). Trimming took 6 bases from V and 1 from J, leaving 16 bases between them. Germline V gene data show CDR1 as SGHTA and CDR2 as FQGNSA. The CDR3 is 16 residues long. CDR3 sequence reads: CASRNGLEGSYNEQFF. In DNA form, the CDR3 reads TGTGCCAGCAGGAATGGACTGGAGGGATCCTACAATGAGCAGTTCTTC. The whole variable domain, remainder taken from reference TRBV7-2 and TRBJ2-1, is GAGVSQSPSNKVTEKGKDVELRCDPISGHTALYWYRQSLGQGLEFLIYFQGNSAPDKSGLPSDRFSAERTGGSVSTLTIQRTQQEDSAVYLCASRNGLEGSYNEQFFGPGTRLTVL.